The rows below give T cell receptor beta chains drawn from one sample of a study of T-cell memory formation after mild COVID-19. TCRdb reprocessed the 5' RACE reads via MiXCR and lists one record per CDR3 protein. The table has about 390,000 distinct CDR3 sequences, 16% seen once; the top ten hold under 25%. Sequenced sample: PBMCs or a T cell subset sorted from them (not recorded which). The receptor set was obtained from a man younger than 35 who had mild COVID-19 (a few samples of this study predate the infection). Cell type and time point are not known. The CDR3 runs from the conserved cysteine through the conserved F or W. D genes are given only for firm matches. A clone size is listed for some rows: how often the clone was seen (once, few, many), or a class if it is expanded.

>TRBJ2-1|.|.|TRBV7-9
TGTGCCAGCAGCCCACTACTAGGTGTGGAGCAGTTCTTC
CASSPLLGVEQFF
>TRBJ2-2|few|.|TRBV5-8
TGTGCCAGCCGGGGCAGGGTTGGCACCGGGGAGCTGTTTTTT
CASRGRVGTGELFF
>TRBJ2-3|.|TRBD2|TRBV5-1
TGCGCCAGCACTTCTGGGGGACTAGGCTCAGATACGCAGTATTTT
CASTSGGLGSDTQYF
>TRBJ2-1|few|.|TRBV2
TGTGCCAGCAGCGAGCAGGGGATTTCCTACAATGAGCAGTTCTTC
CASSEQGISYNEQFF
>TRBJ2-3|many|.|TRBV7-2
TGTGCCGTAGCCTCGGGCACAGATACGCAGTATTTT
CAVASGTDTQYF
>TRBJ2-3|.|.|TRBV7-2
TGTGCCAGCAGCCTAAGACAGGCCGCTAGCACAGATACGCAGTATTTT
CASSLRQAASTDTQYF
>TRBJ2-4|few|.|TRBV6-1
TGTGCCAGCAGTGGGGGCCGACAGACGAAAAACATTCAGTACTTC
CASSGGRQTKNIQYF
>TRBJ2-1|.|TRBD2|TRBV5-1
TGCGCCAGCAGCTTCACTAGCGGCACCTACAATGAGCAGTTCTTC
CASSFTSGTYNEQFF
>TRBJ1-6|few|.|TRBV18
TGTGCCAGCTCACCCGGGTGGAATTCACCCCTCCACTTT
CASSPGWNSPLHF
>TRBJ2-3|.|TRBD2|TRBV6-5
TGTGCCAGCAGTGCGACTAGCTCGGCAACAGATACGCAGTATTTT
CASSATSSATDTQYF
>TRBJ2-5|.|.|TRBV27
TGTGCCAGCAGTTTATTTAGGGGGGGCAAAGAGACCAAGTACTTC
CASSLFRGGKETKYF
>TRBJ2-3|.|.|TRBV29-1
TGCAGCGTTGAAGATCTTCAGAACACAGATACGCAGTATTTT
CSVEDLQNTDTQYF
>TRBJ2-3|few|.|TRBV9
TGTGCCAGCAGCGTAGGAGATAGTGCTACGCAGTATTTT
CASSVGDSATQYF
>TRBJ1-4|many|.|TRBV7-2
TGTGCCAGCAGCTTAGAGCATGGTCCGCGAAGGGTGTTTTTT
CASSLEHGPRRVFF
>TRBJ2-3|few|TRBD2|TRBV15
TGTGCCACCAGCAGAGTAACTAGCGGGGCAAGGGGAGATACGCAGTATTTT
CATSRVTSGARGDTQYF
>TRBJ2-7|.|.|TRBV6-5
TGTGCCAGCAGTTACTCGAACTCCTACGAGCAGTACTTC
CASSYSNSYEQYF
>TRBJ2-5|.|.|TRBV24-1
TGTGCCACCAGTGCAACCGACCAAGAGACCCAGTACTTC
CATSATDQETQYF
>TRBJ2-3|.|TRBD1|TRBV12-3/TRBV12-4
TGTGCCAGCAGCTCTACAGGGGTTCCAGATACGCAGTATTTT
CASSSTGVPDTQYF
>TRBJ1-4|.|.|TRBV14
TGTGCCAGCAGCCAGGGGACTCTCTTGGGTGAAAAACTGTTTTTT
CASSQGTLLGEKLFF
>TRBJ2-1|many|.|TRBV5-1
TGCGCCAGCAGCTTCGGACAGACTAGCCCTGCTAGGCAGTTCTTC
CASSFGQTSPARQFF
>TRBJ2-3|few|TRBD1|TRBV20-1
TGCAGTGCTAGACGACTAAACAGGGGGCCCGGCACAGATACGCAGTATTTT
CSARRLNRGPGTDTQYF
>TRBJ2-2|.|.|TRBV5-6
TGTGCCAGCAGCTTGTGGACCCCCGGGGAGCTGATTTTT
CASSLWTPGELIF
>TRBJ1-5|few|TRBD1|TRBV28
TGTGCCAGCAGTTTTCGGTCGGGACAGAGCAATCAGCCCCAGCATTTT
CASSFRSGQSNQPQHF
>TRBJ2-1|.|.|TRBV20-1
TGCAGTGCTAGCGGGGGTCTTGCCTACAATGAGCAGTTCTTC
CSASGGLAYNEQFF
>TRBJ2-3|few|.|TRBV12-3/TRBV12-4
TGTGCCAGCGGTAGGAGAGATACGCAGTATTTT
CASGRRDTQYF
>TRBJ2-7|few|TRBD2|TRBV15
TGTGCCACCAGCAGGTTGGCCCCTAGCGGGGGGGCATACGAGCAGTACTTC
CATSRLAPSGGAYEQYF
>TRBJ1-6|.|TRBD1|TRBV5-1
TGCGCCAGCAGCTTGGCCGGGACAGGGTGGGGTTCACCCCTCCACTTT
CASSLAGTGWGSPLHF
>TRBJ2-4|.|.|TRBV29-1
TGCAGCGTTGAAGATTTTTCCCGGGGCATTCAGTACTTC
CSVEDFSRGIQYF
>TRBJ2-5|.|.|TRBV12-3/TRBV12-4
TGTGCCAGCAGTTTGTTCGACAGGGAGGATTTGGGGACCCAGTACTTC
CASSLFDREDLGTQYF
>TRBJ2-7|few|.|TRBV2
TGTGCCAGCAAACGCGGAACCAACTCCTACGAGCAGTACTTC
CASKRGTNSYEQYF
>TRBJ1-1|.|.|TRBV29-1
TGCAGCGTTGAAGGAACCAGGGGCACTGAAGCTTTCTTT
CSVEGTRGTEAFF
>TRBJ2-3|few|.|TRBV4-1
TGCGCCAGCAGCCAAGAGACGATGCCTAGCACAGATACGCAGTATTTT
CASSQETMPSTDTQYF
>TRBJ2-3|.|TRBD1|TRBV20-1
TGCAGTGCTAGAGATCGGGACAGGGGCATATTCACAGATACGCAGTATTTT
CSARDRDRGIFTDTQYF
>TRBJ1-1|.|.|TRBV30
TGTGCCTGGAGTCAGGGGATGAACACTGAAGCTTTCTTT
CAWSQGMNTEAFF
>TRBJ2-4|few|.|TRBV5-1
TGCGCCAGCAGCCCCCTCAGGGGAGCCACCAAAAACATTCAGTACTTC
CASSPLRGATKNIQYF
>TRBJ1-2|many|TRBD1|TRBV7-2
TGTGCCAGCAGCTTGGTTTCGTTGGGCAGATTTTTGACAGGGCCTGGGGGTGGCTACACCTTC
CASSLVSLGRFLTGPGGGYTF
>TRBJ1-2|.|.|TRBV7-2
TGTGCCAGCAGCCCCTTTGCCACACGACAGGAGCACTATGGCTACACCTTC
CASSPFATRQEHYGYTF
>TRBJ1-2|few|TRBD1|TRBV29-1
TGCAGCGTTGACACAGGGGGTTTCTATGGCTACACCTTC
CSVDTGGFYGYTF
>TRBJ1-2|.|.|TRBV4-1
TGCGCCAGCAGCCAAGAATCGTACGGCTATGGCTACACCTTC
CASSQESYGYGYTF
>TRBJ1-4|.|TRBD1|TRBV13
TGTGCCAGCAGACAGGGGGGCCTGAATGAAAAACTGTTTTTT
CASRQGGLNEKLFF
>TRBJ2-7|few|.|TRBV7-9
TGTGCCAGCAGCTTATATCCGAAGCAGTACTTC
CASSLYPKQYF
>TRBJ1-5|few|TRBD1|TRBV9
TGTGCCAGCAGCGTGGGCAGGGGGCCACAGCCCCAGCATTTT
CASSVGRGPQPQHF
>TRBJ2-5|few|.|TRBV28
TGTGCCAGCAAGACAGGGTCTCGGGGGGCCCAGTACTTC
CASKTGSRGAQYF
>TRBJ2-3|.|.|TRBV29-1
TGCAGCGTTGTTGGACGATCCCCAAGGGATACGCAGTATTTT
CSVVGRSPRDTQYF
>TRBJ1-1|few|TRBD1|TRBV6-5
TGTGCCAGCAGTTACACGGGACAGGGTCGAGCTTTCTTT
CASSYTGQGRAFF
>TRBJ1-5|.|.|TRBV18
TGTGCCAGCTCACCATCAGACAGAAATCAGCCCCAGCATTTT
CASSPSDRNQPQHF
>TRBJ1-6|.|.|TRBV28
TGTGCCAGCACAAGCGTTGGTTCACCCCTCCACTTT
CASTSVGSPLHF
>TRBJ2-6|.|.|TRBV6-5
TGTGCCAGCAGCTCACAGGCCTCTGGGGCCAACGTCCTGACTTTC
CASSSQASGANVLTF
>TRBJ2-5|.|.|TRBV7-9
TGTGCCAGCAGCACCTCGTCTGAGGGGCGTGCATTTGAGACCCAGTACTTC
CASSTSSEGRAFETQYF
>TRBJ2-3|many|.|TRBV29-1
TGCAGCGTTGAAGAGTCAGAGAGGGATACGCAGTATTTT
CSVEESERDTQYF
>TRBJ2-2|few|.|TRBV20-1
TGCAGTAGTGCTAGGAATCCCGGGATGAACACCGGGGAGCTGTTTTTT
CSSARNPGMNTGELFF
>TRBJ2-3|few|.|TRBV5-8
TGTGCCAGCAGCTTGGTGGCGAGGACTCTACGACCAGATACGCAGTATTTT
CASSLVARTLRPDTQYF
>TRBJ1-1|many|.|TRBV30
TGTGCCTGGAACCCGCGTGGGGGCACTGAAGCTTTCTTT
CAWNPRGGTEAFF